These T cell receptor beta chains were read from a single sample in a study of beta chain features in type 1 diabetes. Libraries were prepared by immunoSEQ multiplex PCR; TCRdb keeps only in-frame clonotypes and omits some of them. The repertoire holds roughly 370,000 clones, with about 15% as singletons. Sequenced: naive CD4+ T cells from blood. These receptors came from a man aged 25-40 years in good health. Both conserved end residues are part of each CDR3. The D gene is left open where the match is weak. A row's size may be missing; if present it is once, few, many or a size class.

d_gene,v_gene,abundance,j_gene,CDR3nt,CDR3aa
.,TRBV4-1,.,TRBJ1-1,TGCGCCAGCAGCCAAGAAGGGGGGAACACTGAAGCTTTCTTT,CASSQEGGNTEAFF
.,TRBV14,.,TRBJ2-1,TGTGCCAGCAGCCTCGACTCCTCCCGGGGGCAGTTCTTC,CASSLDSSRGQFF
.,TRBV30,many,TRBJ2-1,TGTGCCTGGGGCCGACGGGGCGGGATTATCAATGAGCAGTTCTTC,CAWGRRGGIINEQFF
.,TRBV7-6,.,TRBJ1-1,TGTGCCAGCAGCTTAGACTTACAGGGATATGAAGCTTTCTTT,CASSLDLQGYEAFF
.,TRBV7-2,few,TRBJ2-5,TGTGCCAGCAGCTTAGTGCCTCTTCAAGAGACCCAGTACTTC,CASSLVPLQETQYF
.,TRBV5-1,few,TRBJ2-1,TGCGCCAGCAGCTTGTTGCCGGGGAATGAGCAGTTCTTC,CASSLLPGNEQFF
TRBD2,TRBV5-4,few,TRBJ2-3,TGTGCCAGCAGCTTCGCCGGGACTAGGGCCACAGATACGCAGTATTTT,CASSFAGTRATDTQYF
.,TRBV5-1,.,TRBJ1-4,TGCGCCAGCAGCTTAACCCCGGGCCACCCACTGTTTTTT,CASSLTPGHPLFF
TRBD2,TRBV9,few,TRBJ2-3,TGTGCCAGCAGCGTATGGCGGGGGGGCACAGATACGCAGTATTTT,CASSVWRGGTDTQYF
.,TRBV7-9,.,TRBJ1-1,TGTGCCAGCAGCTTAGGCGAGATCATCGGCACTGAAGCTTTCTTT,CASSLGEIIGTEAFF
TRBD1,TRBV5-4,few,TRBJ2-7,TGTGCCAGCAGCTTGGCGACAGGGGCCTCCTACGAGCAGTACTTC,CASSLATGASYEQYF
.,TRBV29-1,.,TRBJ1-1,TGCAGCGTTGTCGAGAACACTGAAGCTTTCTTT,CSVVENTEAFF
.,TRBV7-2,.,TRBJ2-1,TGTGCCAGCAGCCCTCAGTGGTCCAGCCTCAATGAGCAGTTCTTC,CASSPQWSSLNEQFF
.,TRBV7-9,.,TRBJ1-2,TGTGCCAGCAGAACTTCAGGGAACTATGGCTACACCTTC,CASRTSGNYGYTF
TRBD1,TRBV4-3,.,TRBJ1-6,TGCGCCAGCAGCCAAGATCTATTCGGGACAGCGAATAATTCACCCCTCCACTTT,CASSQDLFGTANNSPLHF
.,TRBV29-1,.,TRBJ1-1,TGCAGCGTTGTTAGCATGGGGGTTTTCACTGAAGCTTTCTTT,CSVVSMGVFTEAFF
.,TRBV11-2,.,TRBJ1-6,TGTGCCAGCAGCGCTCCCCGCGTAGCTAAAACCCTCCACTTT,CASSAPRVAKTLHF
.,TRBV7-9,.,TRBJ1-2,TGTGCCAGCAGCCCGATGGAGGGTGCCTATGGCTACACCTTC,CASSPMEGAYGYTF
.,TRBV6-5,few,TRBJ2-1,TGTGCCAGCAGTTACGGACTTTACAATGAGCAGTTCTTC,CASSYGLYNEQFF
TRBD1,TRBV7-2,.,TRBJ1-2,TGTGCCAGCAGCCGACAGGGTCTCGACTATGGCTACACCTTC,CASSRQGLDYGYTF